These 31 T cell receptor beta chains originate from one sample sequenced in a study of CD8+ T cells in alopecia areata. cDNA reverse transcribed from extracted RNA served as the sequencing template. Sequencing used immunoSEQ multiplex PCR; TCRdb keeps in-frame clones, though not all of them. The sample lists approximately 180,000 clones, about 54% seen once, with 15% to 20% in the top ten. Treatment reported: oral pan-JAK inhibitor, 5-10 mg twice daily. The sequenced sample was CD4+ T cells sorted from blood, obtained between weeks 55 and 65, from a patient treated with tofacitinib. The origin of the receptors is a human donor with alopecia areata.

This clone was seen more than once but under ten times. The gene calls are TRBV30 and TRBJ1-6; D is unresolved. The germline V gene has CDR1 GTSNPN and CDR2 SVGIG (reference sequence). The CDR3 length is 14 residues. The V end was cut by 2 bases, the J end by 4 bases, with 9 bases between. In DNA, the CDR3 is TGTGCCTGGAGTTTCACCCCTTATAATTCACCCCTCCACTTT. This sequence encodes CAWSFTPYNSPLHF.

The J gene is TRBJ1-1, the V gene TRBV23-1; 7 bases are a match to TRBD1. TRBV23-1 is filed as an ORF, its function uncertain. This CDR3 spans 14 amino acids. V lost 7 bases and J lost 0; bases outside the gene matches: 5. CDR3 sequence (DNA): TGCGCCAGCAAGAGGGGACAGCTGAACACTGAAGCTTTCTTT. This encodes CASKRGQLNTEAFF.

Points on this clone: The limits of the CDR3 on the DNA are not certain, so only TCRdb's listed CDR3 is given. The rearrangement links TRBV5-1 to TRBJ2-5; the D call of TRBD2 is as the table states it, not checked on the DNA. Germline V gene lookup returns CDR1 SGHRS and CDR2 YFSETQ. The CDR3 spans 13 amino acids, including both terminal residues. The CDR3 loop is CASSFGAGETQYF.

The sample holds a few counts of this clone. This sequence joins TRBV29-1 and TRBJ1-2; no reliable D call. The germline V gene has CDR1 SQVTM and CDR2 ANQGSEA. The CDR3 spans 13 residues. Trimming removed 4 bases at V and 0 bases at J, with 9 bases between. The CDR3 bases are TGCAGCGTTGCTGGCAGGACTAACTATGGCTACACCTTC. Translating it yields CSVAGRTNYGYTF. Combining the CDR3 with reference TRBV29-1 and TRBJ1-2 gives the whole variable domain SAVISQKPSRDICQRGTSLTIQCQVDSQVTMMFWYRQQPGQSLTLIATANQGSEATYESGFVIDKFPISRPNLTFSTLTVSNMSPEDSSIYLCSVAGRTNYGYTFGSGTRLTVV.

Here the CDR3 reads CASSRLAGWYEQFF. For the CDR3, the DNA is TGTGCCAGCAGCCGACTAGCGGGGTGGTATGAGCAGTTCTTC. The chain links TRBV7-9 to TRBJ2-1, with 11 positions matching TRBD2. Trimming at V came to 5 bases and at J to 8 bases, leaving 5 bases not matched to a gene. The length of the CDR3 is 14 residues. Per germline, CDR1 SEHNR and CDR2 FQNEAQ (reference sequence). Drawing the rest from reference TRBV7-9 and TRBJ2-1, the complete variable domain is DTGVSQNPRHKITKRGQNVTFRCDPISEHNRLYWYRQTLGQGPEFLTYFQNEAQLEKSRLLSDRFSAERPKGSFSTLEIQRTEQGDSAMYLCASSRLAGWYEQFFGPGTRLTVL.

This clone came up a few times. V usage is TRBV30 and J usage is TRBJ1-5; D gene unclear. Germline CDR1 and CDR2: GTSNPN and SVGIG (reference sequence). Trimming pared 0 bases from V and 5 bases from J, leaving 11 bases between. This CDR3 has 14 residues. CDR3 region: CAWSVRPGHQPQHF. CDR3 in DNA: TGTGCCTGGAGTGTACGGCCAGGTCATCAGCCCCAGCATTTT.

The table lists this clone with many counts. This sequence joins TRBV2 and TRBJ2-1; the D gene could be TRBD1 or TRBD2 (5 bases each). CDR3 length equals 15 residues. The V gene lost 9 bases and the J gene lost 0 bases, with 15 bases spanning the gap. CDR1 is SNHLY, CDR2 FYNNEI, per germline. CDR3 coding DNA: TGTGCCAGTAAGCCTAGTGGGACCTCCTACAATGAGCAGTTCTTC. This encodes CASKPSGTSYNEQFF.

The chain uses TRBV30 and TRBJ1-5, with D unresolved. Germline V CDR1 and CDR2: GTSNPN, SVGIG (reference sequence). Trimming removed 2 bases at V and 2 bases at J, with 4 bases between. This CDR3 contains 12 residues. CDR3 protein: CAWSRGNQPQHF. The CDR3 DNA follows: TGTGCCTGGAGTAGGGGCAATCAGCCCCAGCATTTT.

This clone was observed a handful of times. The chain couples TRBV30 to TRBJ1-5, with D unclear. The ends were cut back, 6 bases at V and 10 bases at J, with 22 bases in the middle. Germline CDR1 reads GTSNPN; CDR2 reads SVGIG (reference sequence). This CDR3 region has 14 residues. In nucleotides, the CDR3 is TGTGCCTGCCTTGCGGAAGGCGGAGCTCGTCCCCAGCATTTT. Residues: CACLAEGGARPQHF.

The J gene is TRBJ2-3, the V gene TRBV4-1; a possible D gene is TRBD2 (6 bases). The V and J ends lost 0 bases and 2 bases respectively, with 12 bases between them. CDR3 length: 16 amino acids. Germline lookup yields CDR1 MGHRA and CDR2 YSYEKL. CDR3 region: CASSQDGSGDTDTQYF. The CDR3 DNA reads as TGCGCCAGCAGCCAAGATGGATCGGGGGACACAGATACGCAGTATTTT.

The chain carries TRBV5-6 and TRBJ2-1; no reliable D call. The germline gives CDR1 SGHDT, CDR2 YYEEEE. CDR3 length: 12 residues. Deletions cut 1 base from V and 4 bases from J, with 3 bases between. DNA for the CDR3: TGTGCCAGCAGCTTGCAATACAATGAGCAGTTCTTC. Residues: CASSLQYNEQFF.

The CDR3 spells CAWSVQGWSTEAFF. The DNA for the CDR3 is TGTGCCTGGAGTGTTCAGGGATGGAGCACTGAAGCTTTCTTT. The V gene is TRBV30, the J gene TRBJ1-1; D possibly corresponds to TRBD1 (5 bases). This CDR3 region has 14 residues. V gave up 0 bases and J gave up 4 bases, with 12 bases separating them. Germline CDR1 and CDR2: GTSNPN and SVGIG (reference sequence).

Of note for this clone: In the same sample, other DNA sequences code for this CDR3. This chain joins TRBV29-1 and TRBJ1-1; a weak D match, TRBD1 (5 bases). CDR1 and CDR2 (germline): SQVTM, ANQGSEA. The CDR3 contains 13 residues. Trimming stripped 5 bases from V and 0 bases from J, with 10 bases between. CDR3 amino acids: CSVSGTLNTEAFF. The CDR3, as DNA: TGCAGCGTTTCCGGGACGTTGAACACTGAAGCTTTCTTT. Full variable domain (rest looked up from reference TRBV29-1 and TRBJ1-1): SAVISQKPSRDICQRGTSLTIQCQVDSQVTMMFWYRQQPGQSLTLIATANQGSEATYESGFVIDKFPISRPNLTFSTLTVSNMSPEDSSIYLCSVSGTLNTEAFFGQGTRLTVV.

Comments on this clone: The sample carries other DNA sequences with the same CDR3. The gene calls are TRBV7-9 and TRBJ2-5; no firm D call. Germline CDR1 reads SEHNR; CDR2 reads FQNEAQ (reference sequence). Trimming cost V 6 bases and J 2 bases, with 4 bases left between them. CDR3 length: 11 residues. In DNA form, the CDR3 reads TGTGCCAGCAGTGGACAAGAGACCCAGTACTTC. It encodes CASSGQETQYF.

The V call is TRBV7-2, the J call TRBJ1-5; no definite D call. The CDR3 spans 13 residues. The germline CDR1 and CDR2 sequences are SGHTA and FQGNSA. Trimming left V 5 bases short and J 0 bases short, with 5 bases between. CDR3 nucleotides: TGTGCCAGCAGCCCCAGTAGCAATCAGCCCCAGCATTTT. The encoded protein is CASSPSSNQPQHF. The full variable domain, its missing parts supplied by reference TRBV7-2 and TRBJ1-5, is GAGVSQSPSNKVTEKGKDVELRCDPISGHTALYWYRQSLGQGLEFLIYFQGNSAPDKSGLPSDRFSAERTGGSVSTLTIQRTQQEDSAVYLCASSPSSNQPQHFGDGTRLSIL.

The chain uses TRBV25-1 and TRBJ2-6; no firm D call. CDR3 size: 16 residues. Germline V gives CDR1 MGHDK, CDR2 SYGVNS. Deletions cut 7 bases from V and 0 bases from J, with 13 bases between. The CDR3 DNA is TGTGCCAGCATCGGTCTCACTTCCTCTGGGGCCAACGTCCTGACTTTC. It specifies CASIGLTSSGANVLTF.

V is TRBV29-1 and J is TRBJ2-6, with D hard to call. Germline values: CDR1 SQVTM, CDR2 ANQGSEA. There are 13 residues in the CDR3. V was pared by 6 bases and J by 2 bases, with 8 bases between. This CDR3 is CSVSTAGANVLTF. Written as DNA, the CDR3 is TGCAGCGTCAGTACAGCTGGGGCCAACGTCCTGACTTTC.

This sequence joins TRBV6-5 and TRBJ1-2; no clear D gene. The germline gives CDR1 MNHEY, CDR2 SVGAGI. V was shortened by 7 bases and J by 2 bases, with 14 bases between the two germline ends. CDR3 size: 14 residues. This CDR3 reads CASTPYKGNYGYTF. The CDR3 coding sequence is TGTGCCAGCACCCCATACAAGGGAAACTATGGCTACACCTTC.

The rearrangement joins TRBV4-2 to TRBJ2-5; 8 bases agree with TRBD2. The CDR3 runs 14 residues. The J segment lost 5 bases and the V segment lost 1 base, leaving 3 bases of the junction unmatched. Germline values: CDR1 LGHNA, CDR2 YNFKEQ. As DNA, the CDR3 is TGTGCCAGCAGCCAAGGGACTAGCCGGGAGACCCAGTACTTC. Residues: CASSQGTSRETQYF.

The rearrangement joins TRBV30 to TRBJ1-5; D is uncertain. The germline V and J ends were trimmed by 5 bases and 3 bases, with 11 bases remaining between them. Per the germline V gene, CDR1 is GTSNPN and CDR2 is SVGIG (reference sequence). This CDR3 contains 13 residues. In DNA form, the CDR3 reads TGTGCCTGGGCCAAGGGTTTCAATCAGCCCCAGCATTTT. Translating it yields CAWAKGFNQPQHF.

This clone was detected a few times. The chain couples TRBV5-1 to TRBJ1-1; no clear D. This CDR3 has 14 amino acids. Deletions cut 0 bases from V and 5 bases from J, with 11 bases between. Germline CDR1 reads SGHRS; CDR2 reads YFSETQ. The CDR3 DNA reads as TGCGCCAGCAGCTTGGCCGGCAGGACTACTGAAGCTTTCTTT. It encodes CASSLAGRTTEAFF.

V usage is TRBV27 and J usage is TRBJ2-1; D possibly matches TRBD1 or TRBD2 (6 bases each). CDR3 length: 15 amino acids. The V gene lost 2 bases and the J gene lost 4 bases, with 12 bases spanning the gap. Germline values: CDR1 MNHEY, CDR2 SMNVEV (reference sequence). The CDR3 sequence: CASSLDRREYNEQFF. The CDR3 DNA is TGTGCCAGCAGTTTAGACAGGAGGGAATACAATGAGCAGTTCTTC.

This chain uses TRBV5-1 with TRBJ1-5, with D unclear. Trimming took off 1 base at V and 3 bases at J, with 5 bases between the two ends. The CDR3 covers 13 residues. The V gene's germline CDR1 is SGHRS and CDR2 YFSETQ. CDR3 amino acids: CASSLRSNQPQHF. CDR3 nucleotide sequence: TGCGCCAGCAGCTTGAGGTCCAATCAGCCCCAGCATTTT.

This rearrangement joins TRBV19 to TRBJ2-1; TRBD2 agrees at 8 bases. Germline V lookup: CDR1 LNHDA, CDR2 SQIVND (reference sequence). The CDR3 extends over 15 amino acids. The junction had 7 bases not matched to a gene; V was cut back by 3 bases and J by 6 bases. CDR3 residues: CASSITGGAANEQFF. CDR3 in DNA: TGTGCCAGTAGTATCACCGGGGGGGCAGCCAATGAGCAGTTCTTC.

This clone has more than one count but fewer than ten. The chain couples TRBV25-1 to TRBJ2-7; 11 bases fit TRBD2. V dropped 4 bases and J dropped 2; count of bases not matched to a gene: 7. The CDR3 runs to 16 residues. Germline V gene data show CDR1 as MGHDK and CDR2 as SYGVNS. The CDR3 sequence: CASSASLAGGAYEQYF. CDR3 bases: TGTGCCAGCAGTGCCAGCCTAGCGGGAGGTGCCTACGAGCAGTACTTC.

V gene TRBV2 combines with J gene TRBJ1-4; D is unresolved. Germline values: CDR1 SNHLY, CDR2 FYNNEI. CDR3 length: 13 amino acids. The V end lost 1 base, the J end lost 9 bases, and 9 bases lay between the germline ends. The CDR3, as DNA: TGTGCCAGCAGTGAAGTCGCACCGCAAAAACTGTTTTTT. This translates into CASSEVAPQKLFF.

This clone was counted only a few times. The CDR3 loop reads CASSQGTSGGYQETQYF. The CDR3 DNA reads TGTGCCAGCAGCCAAGGGACTAGCGGGGGGTATCAAGAGACCCAGTACTTC. V is TRBV4-2 and J is TRBJ2-5, with TRBD2 identical over 14 bases. This CDR3 is built from 17 residues. V lost 1 base and J lost 2; bases outside the gene matches: 3. Germline V CDR1 and CDR2: LGHNA, YNFKEQ.

The rearrangement links TRBV7-9 to TRBJ1-2, with 8 bases lining up with TRBD1. Germline loops: CDR1 SEHNR, CDR2 FQNEAQ (reference sequence). Trimming removed 1 base from V and 4 bases from J; junction bases left unmatched: 5. The CDR3 length is 15 residues. Here the CDR3 reads CASSLGQGQGYGYTF. The CDR3 nucleotides read TGTGCCAGCAGCTTAGGACAGGGGCAGGGCTATGGCTACACCTTC.

V is TRBV7-9 and J is TRBJ2-5; D remains ambiguous. Germline-derived CDR1 and CDR2 are SEHNR and FQNEAQ (reference sequence). The CDR3 runs to 10 residues. Trimming stripped 8 bases from V and 3 bases from J, with 4 bases between. CDR3 amino acids: CASQEETQYF. The CDR3 bases are TGTGCCAGCCAAGAAGAGACCCAGTACTTC.

Within the sample, this clone is medium-sized. The chain couples TRBV7-2 to TRBJ2-1; 8 positions agree with TRBD2. Losses at the gene ends were 5 bases for V and 5 bases for J; bases not matched to a gene: 11. This CDR3 has 16 residues. CDR1 is SGHTA, CDR2 FQGNSA, per germline. The CDR3: CASSPIGGGIDNEQFF. The CDR3 coding sequence is TGTGCCAGCAGCCCAATAGGCGGGGGGATTGACAATGAGCAGTTCTTC.

The sample holds one count of this clone. The genes are TRBV20-1 and TRBJ2-1; unclear D gene. Trimming took off 4 bases at V and 10 bases at J, with 11 bases between the two ends. Germline V gives CDR1 DFQATT, CDR2 SNEGSKA (reference sequence). This CDR3 comprises 11 residues. CDR3 sequence reads: CSATGPTEQFF. In nucleotides, the CDR3 is TGCAGTGCTACCGGGCCAACGGAGCAGTTCTTC.